This T cell receptor beta chain was sequenced for a study of cytomegalovirus exposure and HLA in healthy donors. Amplification used 60 Vbeta primers and 13 Jbeta primers. Repertoires were generated with immunoSEQ multiplex PCR, while TCRdb's copy carries only in-frame clones and drops some. Its clone listing holds about 160,000 clones. After removal of 6 bases from V and 3 bases from J, the junction contained 11 bases not matched to a gene. The CDR3 is made up of 15 amino acids. Per germline, CDR1 MNHNS and CDR2 SASEGT. Study observations and caveats: As a later analysis showed, a missense DCLRE1C variant was linked to trimming of TCR beta V- and J-genes. Exclusion as indistinguishable affected some V segments, including TRBV6-2 and TRBV6-3.

Comment on this clone: Its antigen is unknown.

Donors showed nominal health when sampled, although they likely had unrecorded immune exposures. J is TRBJ2-7 and V is TRBV6-1, with TRBD1 matching over 7 bases. The source material was PBMCs. The clonotype originates from a man aged 25-45 years in good health and CMV-seronegative. CDR3 amino acids: CASRPRDSPIYEQYF. As DNA, the CDR3 is TGTGCCAGCAGGCCCCGGGACAGTCCGATCTACGAGCAGTACTTC.